This T cell receptor beta chain was recorded in a study of control samples from healthy donors and cancer patients (TCRdb year 2020). Libraries came from the immunoSEQ multiplex PCR assay. TCRdb's version of the immuneACCESS table is confined to in-frame rearrangements and falls short of the full clone set. An unresolved V gene accounts for under half of the shortfall where checked; the remainder is of unknown origin. This sample comprises around 190,000 clones, nearly 90% of them detected only once. The leading ten clones occupy about 1.4% of the sample. Counted from cysteine to phenylalanine, this CDR3 has 13 amino acids. The read is trimmed to its CDR3 DNA, 39 bases read in frame from base 1. V is clipped by 5 bases and J by 6 bases, and the sequence between their germline boundaries is 11 bases long. The CDR1 and CDR2 encoded by the germline V gene (reference sequence) are MNHEY and SMNVEV. With respect to this clone: Its antigen is still unknown. No much larger clone is present one base from it, and per-base qualities are unavailable.

This sequence uses TRBV27 and TRBJ2-4; a tentative D match to TRBD1 spans 7 bases. This sequence originates from a woman aged 45 to 65 in good health. The sequencing sample was made of blood. The CDR3 is CASSPQGGNIQYF. The DNA reads as follows: TGTGCCAGCAGTCCTCAGGGGGGAAACATTCAGTACTTC.